Given below is one TCR beta chain in context. Study processing details: For nucleated cells, counts were estimated from reference gene primer amplification. Produced via immunoSEQ multiplex PCR; TCRdb's table is partial and in-frame only. V, J and clone size are taken as reported in that table, and D and trimming were inferred from the DNA itself. The sample lists about 270,000 clones; approximately 89% were seen once. The CDR3 runs to 15 residues. Germline trimming cut 6 bases from V and 6 bases from J; bases unmatched to any gene: 11. Germline V lookup: CDR1 SNHLY, CDR2 FYNNEI. This specimen belongs to a study of blood T cell repertoires in COVID-19. Study summary: Researchers got acute and convalescent COVID-19 samples from the United States, Italy and Spain. T cells, B-cell-depleted T cells, or PBMCs provided the cDNA or gDNA that served as material.

The TCR was taken from a middle-aged man with active or convalescent COVID-19. The specimen was peripheral blood. The chain has TRBV2 and TRBJ2-1; TRBD2 aligns across 7 bases. The CDR3 protein is CASSPGAGVGNEQFF. The DNA for the CDR3 is TGTGCCAGCAGCCCTGGGGCGGGAGTGGGCAATGAGCAGTTCTTC.